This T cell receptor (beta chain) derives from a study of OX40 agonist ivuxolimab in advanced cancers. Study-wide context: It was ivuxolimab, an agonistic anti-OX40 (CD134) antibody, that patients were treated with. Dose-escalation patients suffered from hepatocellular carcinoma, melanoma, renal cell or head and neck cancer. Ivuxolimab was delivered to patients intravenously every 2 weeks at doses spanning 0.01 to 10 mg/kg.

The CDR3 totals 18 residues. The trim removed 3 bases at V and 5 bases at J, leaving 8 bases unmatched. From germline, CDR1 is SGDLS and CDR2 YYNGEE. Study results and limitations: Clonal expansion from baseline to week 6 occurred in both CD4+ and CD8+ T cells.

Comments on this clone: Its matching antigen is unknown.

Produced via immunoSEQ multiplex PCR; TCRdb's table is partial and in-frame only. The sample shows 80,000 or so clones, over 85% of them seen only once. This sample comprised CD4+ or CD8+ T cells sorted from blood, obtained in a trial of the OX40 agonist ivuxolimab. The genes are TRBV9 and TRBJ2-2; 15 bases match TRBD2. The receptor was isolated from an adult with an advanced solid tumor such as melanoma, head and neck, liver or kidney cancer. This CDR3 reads CASSERGLAGGGTGELFF. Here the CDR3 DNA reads TGTGCCAGCAGCGAGCGGGGACTAGCGGGAGGTGGGACCGGGGAGCTGTTTTTT. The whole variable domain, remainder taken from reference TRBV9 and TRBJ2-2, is DSGVTQTPKHLITATGQRVTLRCSPRSGDLSVYWYQQSLDQGLQFLIQYYNGEERAKGNILERFSAQQFPDLHSELNLSSLELGDSALYFCASSERGLAGGGTGELFFGEGSRLTVL.